The next 25 T cell receptor beta chains were all read from a single sample in a study of blood T cell repertoires in COVID-19. Profiled with immunoSEQ multiplex PCR; TCRdb holds only in-frame clones, not every one. The sample lists hundreds of thousands of clones, roughly 89% occurring once. Sequencing was done on a sample of peripheral blood. The receptors stem from a woman aged 25-40 years with acute or convalescent COVID-19.

The CDR3 is CASSLNRAGNSPLHF. The CDR3 DNA is TGCGCCAGCAGCTTAAACAGGGCAGGTAATTCACCCCTCCACTTT. The chain carries TRBV5-1 and TRBJ1-6; D may be TRBD1 (6 bases). Germline V gene lookup returns CDR1 SGHRS and CDR2 YFSETQ. Trimming pared 2 bases from V and 6 bases from J, leaving 12 bases between. The CDR3 is 15 residues long.

V is TRBV18 and J is TRBJ2-5; D is unclear. Germline values: CDR1 KGHSH, CDR2 LQKENI. Trimming removed 3 bases at V and 6 bases at J, with 11 bases between. This CDR3 comprises 13 residues. The CDR3 DNA follows: TGTGCCAGCTCACCCGCCCAGACAAAGACCCAGTACTTC. As protein: CASSPAQTKTQYF.

V gene TRBV2 combines with J gene TRBJ2-2, with 7 bases aligning to TRBD1. The ends lost 4 bases at V and 5 bases at J; junction bases unmatched: 7. The CDR3 consists of 15 residues. The germline V gene has CDR1 SNHLY and CDR2 FYNNEI. The CDR3 reads CASSGIGGGTGELFF. The CDR3 bases are TGTGCCAGCAGTGGGATAGGGGGCGGGACCGGGGAGCTGTTTTTT.

This chain links TRBV3-1 (or the pseudogene TRBV3-2) with TRBJ1-2; possibly TRBD1 for D (5 bases). The CDR3 is 11 amino acids. V lost 1 base and J 10 bases, leaving 7 bases between the germline ends. Per germline, CDR1 LGHDT and CDR2 YNNKEL (reference sequence). The CDR3 here is CASSQAGNYTF. CDR3 bases: TGTGCCAGCAGCCAAGCAGGGAACTACACCTTC.

This clone showed up just once. The chain combines TRBV5-1 with TRBJ2-2, with a possible D match to TRBD2 (5 bases). This CDR3 has 19 residues. V lost 5 bases to trimming and J lost 4 bases, with 27 bases between them. The germline V gene encodes CDR1 SGHRS and CDR2 YFSETQ. This CDR3 reads CASSNEWGVYSTSTGELFF. Written as DNA, the CDR3 is TGCGCCAGCAGTAATGAGTGGGGAGTATATAGTACAAGCACCGGGGAGCTGTTTTTT.

The chain is built from TRBV4-1 and TRBJ1-5, with 9 bases matching TRBD1. The CDR3 runs 16 residues. The trim removed 2 bases at V and 5 bases at J, leaving 7 bases unmatched. Germline loops: CDR1 MGHRA, CDR2 YSYEKL. CDR3 protein: CASSQSTGGGYQPQHF. As DNA, the CDR3 is TGCGCCAGCAGCCAATCGACAGGGGGTGGTTATCAGCCCCAGCATTTT.

This rearrangement joins TRBV3-1 (or the pseudogene TRBV3-2) to TRBJ2-2, with TRBD2 matching over 7 bases. Germline V lookup: CDR1 LGHDT, CDR2 YNNKEL (reference sequence). The CDR3 runs to 14 residues. J was trimmed by 0 bases and V by 7 bases; bases with no gene match: 2. The CDR3 here is CASIAGTNTGELFF. CDR3 bases: TGTGCCAGCATAGCGGGTACGAACACCGGGGAGCTGTTTTTT.

The V and J genes are TRBV29-1 and TRBJ2-3; possibly TRBD2 for D (5 bases). This CDR3 is 13 amino acids long. V lost 1 base and J lost 5, with 10 bases in between. Germline loops: CDR1 SQVTM, CDR2 ANQGSEA. The CDR3 coding sequence is TGCAGCGTTGAAGGGCGGGTTTTAGATACGCAGTATTTT. It encodes CSVEGRVLDTQYF.

The V call is TRBV30, the J call TRBJ1-5, with no clear D. The CDR3 loop spans 12 amino acids. Germline lookup yields CDR1 GTSNPN and CDR2 SVGIG (reference sequence). The V end was cut by 4 bases, the J end by 3 bases, with 7 bases between. The CDR3, as DNA: TGTGCCTGGAACAGTCTCAATCAGCCCCAGCATTTT. Encoded protein: CAWNSLNQPQHF.

The rearrangement uses TRBV7-7 and TRBJ2-3, with TRBD2 matching over 10 bases. The CDR3 is 15 amino acids. V lost 5 bases to trimming and J lost 7 bases; unmatched junction nucleotides: 9. Germline V gene data show CDR1 as SSHAT and CDR2 as FNYEAQ (reference sequence). The CDR3 DNA follows: TGTGCCAGCAGCCCTGGGACTAGCGCTGTAAATACGCAGTATTTT. This encodes CASSPGTSAVNTQYF.

This sequence joins TRBV13 and TRBJ2-6, with D possibly TRBD1 on 5 matching bases. This CDR3 contains 18 residues. The germline CDR1 and CDR2 sequences are PRHDT and FYEKMQ (reference sequence). Deletions cut 0 bases from V and 2 bases from J, with 14 bases between. This chain's CDR3 is CASSLGGRVGPGANVLTF. In DNA, the CDR3 is TGTGCCAGCAGCTTAGGCGGCAGGGTAGGACCTGGGGCCAACGTCCTGACTTTC.

The rearrangement joins TRBV9 to TRBJ1-2; weak D call: TRBD1 (5 bases). The CDR3 totals 15 residues. V lost 0 bases to trimming and J lost 5 bases, with 14 bases between them. Germline CDR1 reads SGDLS; CDR2 reads YYNGEE. As DNA, the CDR3 is TGTGCCAGCAGCGTAGCTCTGGGGCTGGGGTATGGCTACACCTTC. Translating it yields CASSVALGLGYGYTF.

The J gene is TRBJ2-2, the V gene TRBV27; TRBD1 is a possible D gene (6 bases). CDR1 MNHEY and CDR2 SMNVEV come from the germline V gene (reference sequence). With 6 bases removed from V and 7 bases from J, the gap between germline ends came to 9 bases. The CDR3 loop spans 12 amino acids. The CDR3 here is CASSTGLGELFF. CDR3 nucleotide sequence: TGTGCCAGCAGCACAGGGCTCGGGGAGCTGTTTTTT.

J is TRBJ1-1 and V is TRBV19; possibly TRBD1 for D (5 bases). V lost 3 bases and J lost 8, with 16 bases in between. CDR1 LNHDA and CDR2 SQIVND come from the germline V gene (reference sequence). This CDR3 region has 14 residues. The DNA of the CDR3 is TGTGCCAGTAGTATTTTCGGACAAAGACTCGAAGCTTTCTTT. It is translated as CASSIFGQRLEAFF. Based on the CDR3 plus reference TRBV19 and TRBJ1-1, the full variable domain is DGGITQSPKYLFRKEGQNVTLSCEQNLNHDAMYWYRQDPGQGLRLIYYSQIVNDFQKGDIAEGYSVSREKKESFPLTVTSAQKNPTAFYLCASSIFGQRLEAFFGQGTRLTVV.

This chain uses TRBV9 with TRBJ1-3, with TRBD1 matching 10 bases. The V gene end was trimmed by 0 bases and the J gene end by 3 bases; junction bases not matched to a gene: 6. CDR3 length: 17 residues. Germline V lookup: CDR1 SGDLS, CDR2 YYNGEE. CDR3 coding DNA: TGTGCCAGCAGCGTAGAGGGACAGGGGATAGGTGGAAACACCATATATTTT. Residues: CASSVEGQGIGGNTIYF.

V is TRBV10-3 and J is TRBJ2-7; tentatively, D is TRBD1 (6 bases). This CDR3 has 13 residues. The germline V and J ends were trimmed by 11 bases and 3 bases, with 17 bases remaining between them. Germline V gives CDR1 ENHRY, CDR2 SYGVKD. The CDR3 loop is CAAHTGMGYEQYF. CDR3 DNA sequence: TGTGCCGCACACACAGGGATGGGCTACGAGCAGTACTTC.

V gene TRBV10-1 combines with J gene TRBJ2-3; a possible D gene is TRBD2 (5 bases). Between the trimmed V and J ends, which lost 3 bases and 6 bases, there was a span of 10 bases. The germline CDR1 and CDR2 sequences are WNHNN and SYGVQD (reference sequence). The CDR3 extends over 13 amino acids. This CDR3 is CASSDQPGDTQYF. The DNA of the CDR3 is TGCGCCAGCAGTGACCAACCGGGGGATACGCAGTATTTT.

The chain is built from TRBV2 and TRBJ1-6, with 8 bases matching TRBD1. V lost 7 bases and J lost 3; bases outside the gene matches: 5. Germline CDR1 and CDR2: SNHLY and FYNNEI. The CDR3 consists of 15 residues. The DNA of the CDR3 is TGTGCCAGCACCCGTGACAGGGGCTATAATTCACCCCTCCACTTT. Its translation: CASTRDRGYNSPLHF. Based on the CDR3 plus reference TRBV2 and TRBJ1-6, the full variable domain is EPEVTQTPSHQVTQMGQEVILRCVPISNHLYFYWYRQILGQKVEFLVSFYNNEISEKSEIFDDQFSVERPDGSNFTLKIRSTKLEDSAMYFCASTRDRGYNSPLHFGNGTRLTVT.

The chain employs TRBV7-7 and TRBJ2-4; 9 bases are a match to TRBD2. V gave up 3 bases and J gave up 1 base; unmatched junction bases: 13. Germline V gene lookup returns CDR1 SSHAT and CDR2 FNYEAQ (reference sequence). The CDR3 is made up of 19 amino acids. This chain's CDR3 is CASSFHLAGVKLAKNIQYF. The CDR3 region has the DNA TGTGCCAGCAGCTTTCACTTAGCGGGGGTGAAGTTGGCCAAAAACATTCAGTACTTC.

In this sample, this clone turned up many times. In nucleotides, the CDR3 is TGTGCCAGCAGCTCGCCACAGGGTCCAGCTTTCTTT. Translating it yields CASSSPQGPAFF. The rearrangement joins TRBV12-3 or TRBV12-4 to TRBJ1-1; possible D gene TRBD1, 6 bases. This CDR3 spans 12 amino acids. V shed 6 bases and J shed 10 bases, with 15 bases lying between them.

The rearrangement uses TRBV25-1 and TRBJ2-2; no firm D call. This CDR3 spans 12 amino acids. The germline V gene has CDR1 MGHDK and CDR2 SYGVNS. V lost 3 bases and J lost 5, with 4 bases in between. For the CDR3, the DNA is TGTGCCAGCAGTGAGTTAACCGGGGAGCTGTTTTTT. Residues: CASSELTGELFF.

This chain connects TRBV4-2 to TRBJ1-1; D remains unclear. The germline gives CDR1 LGHNA, CDR2 YNFKEQ. The germline V and J ends were trimmed by 5 bases and 3 bases, with 19 bases remaining between them. This CDR3 contains 16 residues. In DNA, the CDR3 is TGTGCCAGCAGCTTAACTTTAGACACACACCACACTGAAGCTTTCTTT. Amino acid sequence: CASSLTLDTHHTEAFF.

This chain joins TRBV20-1 and TRBJ1-3, with a possible D match to TRBD1 (5 bases). This CDR3 has 14 residues. Looked up from germline, CDR1 is DFQATT and CDR2 is SNEGSKA (reference sequence). Trimming pared 3 bases from V and 9 bases from J, leaving 18 bases between. The CDR3 region has the DNA TGCAGTGCTAGTCAGGGAAGAACTTGGAGCACCATATATTTT. It yields the protein CSASQGRTWSTIYF.

J is TRBJ2-2 and V is TRBV12-5; D possibly corresponds to TRBD1 (6 bases). The V gene lost 7 bases and the J gene lost 2 bases, with 20 bases spanning the gap. The CDR3 length is 17 residues. In germline, CDR1 is LGHNT, CDR2 FRNRAP. The CDR3 region has the DNA TGTGCTAGTGCCCCCGGCGACAGGTTTATTAACACCGGGGAGCTGTTTTTT. Encoded protein: CASAPGDRFINTGELFF.

The rearrangement links TRBV3-1 (or the pseudogene TRBV3-2) to TRBJ2-3; the match to TRBD2 covers 9 bases. V lost 5 bases and J lost 2; bases outside the gene matches: 8. From germline, CDR1 is LGHDT and CDR2 YNNKEL (reference sequence). The CDR3 length is 16 residues. The chain's CDR3 is CASSSRAGGSTDTQYF. The CDR3 bases are TGTGCCAGCAGCTCCCGAGCGGGGGGATCCACAGATACGCAGTATTTT.